The 5 T cell receptor beta chains given below trace back to one sample, sequenced in a study of cytomegalovirus exposure and HLA in healthy donors. Assay used: immunoSEQ multiplex PCR; TCRdb lists only in-frame clones, some missing. The table has about 110,000 clones, around 85% seen once; the top ten hold about 2.9%. The sequencing sample was made of PBMCs. The source of these receptors is a woman under 30 in good health and CMV-seronegative.

This clone was seen only a few times. The chain joins TRBV15 to TRBJ1-6, with 8 bases identical to TRBD1. This CDR3 is built from 15 residues. Per the germline V gene, CDR1 is LNHNV and CDR2 is YYDKDF (reference sequence). With V trimmed by 5 bases and J by 9 bases, 9 bases remained unmatched. CDR3: CATSATGTGSSPLHF. DNA of the CDR3: TGTGCCACCAGCGCGACGGGGACAGGTTCTTCACCCCTCCACTTT.

The chain joins TRBV30 to TRBJ1-1, with no clear D. V dropped 3 bases and J dropped 4 bases, with 6 bases sitting between them. Germline V gene lookup returns CDR1 GTSNPN and CDR2 SVGIG (reference sequence). This CDR3 has 11 amino acids. CDR3 DNA: TGTGCCTGGAGGAAACTCACTGAAGCTTTCTTT. Protein: CAWRKLTEAFF.

This clone appeared a few times. The chain carries TRBV10-3 and TRBJ2-3; 11 bases fit TRBD1. V dropped 9 bases and J dropped 2; count of bases not matched to a gene: 7. Germline CDR1 ENHRY, CDR2 SYGVKD. There are 15 residues in the CDR3. CDR3 in amino acids: CAIKEGQGDTDTQYF. CDR3 DNA sequence: TGTGCCATAAAGGAGGGACAGGGGGACACAGATACGCAGTATTTT.

The chain recombines TRBV28 with TRBJ2-4; 7 bases fit TRBD1. Unmatched junction bases numbered 4, after V lost 5 bases and J lost 3 bases. The CDR3 loop spans 14 amino acids. The germline CDR1 and CDR2 sequences are MDHEN and SYDVKM. In DNA form, the CDR3 reads TGTGCCAGCAGTCAAGGGACAGTCAAAAACATTCAGTACTTC. It translates to CASSQGTVKNIQYF.

V gene TRBV30 combines with J gene TRBJ1-4, with D perhaps matching TRBD1 (6 bases). The CDR3 length is 12 residues. Deletions cut 0 bases from V and 13 bases from J, with 12 bases between. Germline V CDR1 and CDR2: GTSNPN, SVGIG (reference sequence). DNA for the CDR3: TGTGCCTGGAGTGTACAGGGAGGGGGACTGTTTTTT. This codes for CAWSVQGGGLFF.